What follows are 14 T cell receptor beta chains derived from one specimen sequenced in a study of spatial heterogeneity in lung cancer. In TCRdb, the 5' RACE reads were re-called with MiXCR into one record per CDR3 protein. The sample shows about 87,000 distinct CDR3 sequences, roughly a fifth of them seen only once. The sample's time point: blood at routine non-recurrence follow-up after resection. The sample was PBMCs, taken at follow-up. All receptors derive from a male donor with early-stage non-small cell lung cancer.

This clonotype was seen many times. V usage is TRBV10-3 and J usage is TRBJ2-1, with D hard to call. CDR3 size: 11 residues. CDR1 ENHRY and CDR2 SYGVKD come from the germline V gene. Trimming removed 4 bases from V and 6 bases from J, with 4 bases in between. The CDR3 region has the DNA TGTGCCATCAGTGTATCCAATGAGCAGTTCTTC. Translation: CAISVSNEQFF.

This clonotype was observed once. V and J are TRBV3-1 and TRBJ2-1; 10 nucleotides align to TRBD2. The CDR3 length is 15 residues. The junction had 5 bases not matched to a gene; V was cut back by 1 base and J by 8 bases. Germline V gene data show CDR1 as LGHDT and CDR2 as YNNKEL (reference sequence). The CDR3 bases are TGTGCCAGCAGCCAAGGAACTAGCGGGAACTATGAGCAGTTCTTC. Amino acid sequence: CASSQGTSGNYEQFF.

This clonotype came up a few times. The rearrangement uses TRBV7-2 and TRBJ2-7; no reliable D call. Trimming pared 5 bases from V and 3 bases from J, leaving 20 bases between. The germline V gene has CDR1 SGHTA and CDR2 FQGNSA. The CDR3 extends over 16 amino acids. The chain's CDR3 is CASSPASDPGIYEQYF. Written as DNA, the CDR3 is TGTGCCAGCAGCCCGGCCTCGGACCCTGGTATCTACGAGCAGTACTTC.

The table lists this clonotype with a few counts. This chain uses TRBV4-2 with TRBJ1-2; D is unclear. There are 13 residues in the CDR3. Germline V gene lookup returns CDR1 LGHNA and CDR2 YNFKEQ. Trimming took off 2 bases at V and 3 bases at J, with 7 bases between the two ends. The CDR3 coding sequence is TGTGCCAGCAGCCAATCGGGCGACTATGGCTACACCTTC. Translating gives CASSQSGDYGYTF.

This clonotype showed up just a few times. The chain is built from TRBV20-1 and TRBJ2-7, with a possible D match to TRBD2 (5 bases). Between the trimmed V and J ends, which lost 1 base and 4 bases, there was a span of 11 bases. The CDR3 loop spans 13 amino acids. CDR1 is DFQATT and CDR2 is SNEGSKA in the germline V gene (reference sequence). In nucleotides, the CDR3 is TGCAGTGCTAGAGCGAGCGGAAGGTACGAGCAGTACTTC. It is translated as CSARASGRYEQYF.

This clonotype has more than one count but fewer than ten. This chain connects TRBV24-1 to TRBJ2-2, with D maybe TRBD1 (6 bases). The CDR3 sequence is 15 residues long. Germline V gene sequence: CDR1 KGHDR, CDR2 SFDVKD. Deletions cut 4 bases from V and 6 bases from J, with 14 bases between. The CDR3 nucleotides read TGTGCCACCAGTGAACCTGGACAGTTCTCCGGGGAGCTGTTTTTT. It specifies CATSEPGQFSGELFF.

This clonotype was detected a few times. CDR3 loop: CASSLGGIENTEAFF. CDR3 nucleotide sequence: TGCGCCAGCAGCCTGGGAGGGATAGAGAACACTGAAGCTTTCTTT. This chain uses TRBV4-1 with TRBJ1-1; D is undetermined. Germline-derived CDR1 and CDR2 are MGHRA and YSYEKL. V was pared by 4 bases and J by 1 base, with 13 bases between. The CDR3 runs to 15 residues.

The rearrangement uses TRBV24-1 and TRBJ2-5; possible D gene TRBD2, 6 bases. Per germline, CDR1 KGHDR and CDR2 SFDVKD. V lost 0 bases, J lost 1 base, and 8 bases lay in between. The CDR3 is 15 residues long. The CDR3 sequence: CATSDLTGVQETQYF. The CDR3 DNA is TGTGCCACCAGTGATTTGACGGGGGTCCAAGAGACCCAGTACTTC.

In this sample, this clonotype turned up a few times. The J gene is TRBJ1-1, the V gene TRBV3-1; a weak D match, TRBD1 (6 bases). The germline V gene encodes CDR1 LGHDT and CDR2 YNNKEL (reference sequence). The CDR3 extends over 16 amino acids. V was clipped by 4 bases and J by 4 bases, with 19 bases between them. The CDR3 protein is CASSPQGHPVSTEAFF. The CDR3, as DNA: TGTGCCAGCAGCCCACAGGGTCACCCGGTGAGCACTGAAGCTTTCTTT.

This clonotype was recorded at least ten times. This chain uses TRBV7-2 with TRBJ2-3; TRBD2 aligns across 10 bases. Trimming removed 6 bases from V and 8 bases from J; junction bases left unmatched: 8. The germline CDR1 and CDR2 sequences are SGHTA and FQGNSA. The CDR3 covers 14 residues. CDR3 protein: CASSFSSGRSTQYF. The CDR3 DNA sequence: TGTGCCAGCAGTTTCTCTAGCGGGAGAAGTACGCAGTATTTT.

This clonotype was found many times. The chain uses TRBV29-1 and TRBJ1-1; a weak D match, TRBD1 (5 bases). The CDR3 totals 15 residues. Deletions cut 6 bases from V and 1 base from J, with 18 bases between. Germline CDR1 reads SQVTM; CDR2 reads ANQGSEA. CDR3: CSVSSDSAGNTEAFF. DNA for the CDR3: TGCAGCGTCTCGTCAGACAGCGCAGGGAACACTGAAGCTTTCTTT.

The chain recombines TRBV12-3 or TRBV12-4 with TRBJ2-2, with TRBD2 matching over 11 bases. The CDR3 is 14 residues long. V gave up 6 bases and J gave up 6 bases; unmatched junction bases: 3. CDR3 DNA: TGTGCCAGCAGGACTAGCGGGGTCGCCGGGGAGCTGTTTTTT. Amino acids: CASRTSGVAGELFF.

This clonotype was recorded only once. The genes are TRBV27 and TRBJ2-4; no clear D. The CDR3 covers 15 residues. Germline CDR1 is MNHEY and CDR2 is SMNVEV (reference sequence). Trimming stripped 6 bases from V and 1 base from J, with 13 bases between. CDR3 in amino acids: CASSQKGTAKNIQYF. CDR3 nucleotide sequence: TGTGCCAGCAGCCAAAAGGGAACGGCCAAAAACATTCAGTACTTC.

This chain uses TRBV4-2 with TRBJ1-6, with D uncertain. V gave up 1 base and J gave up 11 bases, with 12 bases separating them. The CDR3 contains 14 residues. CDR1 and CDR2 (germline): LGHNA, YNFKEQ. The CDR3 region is CASSQVRTGPPLHF. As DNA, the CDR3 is TGTGCCAGCAGCCAAGTGAGGACCGGACCACCCCTCCACTTT.